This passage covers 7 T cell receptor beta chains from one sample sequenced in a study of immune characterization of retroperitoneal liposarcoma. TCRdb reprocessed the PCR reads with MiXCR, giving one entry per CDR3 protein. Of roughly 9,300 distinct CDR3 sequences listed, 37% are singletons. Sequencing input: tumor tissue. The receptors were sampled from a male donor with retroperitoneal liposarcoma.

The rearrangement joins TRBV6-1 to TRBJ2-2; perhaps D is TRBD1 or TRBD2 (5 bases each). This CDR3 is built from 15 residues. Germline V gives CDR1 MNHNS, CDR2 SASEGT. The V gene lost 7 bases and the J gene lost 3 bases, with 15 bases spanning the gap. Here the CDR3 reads CASKIPGPDTGELFF. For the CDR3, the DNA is TGTGCCAGCAAAATACCGGGACCCGACACCGGGGAGCTGTTTTTT.

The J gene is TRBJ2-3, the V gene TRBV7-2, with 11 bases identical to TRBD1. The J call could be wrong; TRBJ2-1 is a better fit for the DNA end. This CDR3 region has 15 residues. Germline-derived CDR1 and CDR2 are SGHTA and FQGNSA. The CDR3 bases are TGTGCCAGCAGCTTGGGCGGGACAGGGGGATACGAGCAGTTCTTC. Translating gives CASSLGGTGGYEQFF.

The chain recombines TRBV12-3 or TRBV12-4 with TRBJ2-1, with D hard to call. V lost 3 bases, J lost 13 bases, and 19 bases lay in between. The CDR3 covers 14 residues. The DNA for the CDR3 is TGTGCCAGCAGTTTTGATGGCAGCAAAAACATTCAGTTCTTC. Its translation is CASSFDGSKNIQFF.

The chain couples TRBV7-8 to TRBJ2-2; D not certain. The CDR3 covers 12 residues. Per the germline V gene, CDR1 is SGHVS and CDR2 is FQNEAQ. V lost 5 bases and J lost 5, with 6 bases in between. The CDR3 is CASSPLTGELFF. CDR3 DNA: TGTGCCAGCAGCCCTCTTACCGGGGAGCTGTTTTTT.

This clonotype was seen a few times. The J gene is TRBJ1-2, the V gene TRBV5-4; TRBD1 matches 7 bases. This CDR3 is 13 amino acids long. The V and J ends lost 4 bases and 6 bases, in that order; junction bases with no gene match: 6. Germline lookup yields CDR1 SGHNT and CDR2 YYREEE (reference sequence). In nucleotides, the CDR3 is TGTGCCAGCAGCATACAGGGGAGGGATGGCTACACCTTC. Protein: CASSIQGRDGYTF.

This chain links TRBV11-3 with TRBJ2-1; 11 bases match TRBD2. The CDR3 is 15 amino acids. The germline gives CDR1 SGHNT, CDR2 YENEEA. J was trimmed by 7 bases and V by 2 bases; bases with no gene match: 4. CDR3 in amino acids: CASSLLLAGGNEQFF. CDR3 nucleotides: TGTGCCAGCAGCTTACTGCTAGCGGGAGGAAATGAGCAGTTCTTC.

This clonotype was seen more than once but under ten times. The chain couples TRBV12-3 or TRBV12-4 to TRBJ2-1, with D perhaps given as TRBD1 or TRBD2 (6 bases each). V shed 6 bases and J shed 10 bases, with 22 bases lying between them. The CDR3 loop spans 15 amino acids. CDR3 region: CASSEGEGGSYEQFF. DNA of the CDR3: TGTGCCAGCAGCGAAGGCGAGGGGGGCTCCTACGAGCAGTTCTTC.